These T cell receptor beta chains were read from a single sample in a study of blood T cell repertoires in COVID-19. Repertoires were generated with immunoSEQ multiplex PCR, while TCRdb's copy carries only in-frame clones and drops some. The sample has about 89,000 clones, 60% to 80% seen once; the top ten hold 13% to 15%. What was sequenced was peripheral blood. The source is a woman of 80 years or more with acute or convalescent COVID-19. The CDR3 runs from the conserved cysteine through the conserved F or W. The D gene is left open where the match is weak. Clone size, where shown, is once, few, many, or a class for clones that have expanded.

DNA: TGCGCCAGCAGCTTTAATTCACAGCCCCTCCACTTT; CDR3: CASSFNSQPLHF; D: .; size: .; V: TRBV5-1; J: TRBJ1-6
DNA: TGTGCCAGCAGTCTTCTCCAACGACAACGGGGGAGCGTTCAGCCCCAGCATTTT; CDR3: CASSLLQRQRGSVQPQHF; D: .; size: few; V: TRBV6-2/TRBV6-3; J: TRBJ1-5
DNA: TGTGCCAGCAGTTTATATTCCGGGGGACGGGGCTATGGCTACACCTTC; CDR3: CASSLYSGGRGYGYTF; D: .; size: few; V: TRBV27; J: TRBJ1-2
DNA: TGTGCCAGCAGCGTAGACCCCGGGACTAGCGGGGGGGAGCTGTTTTTT; CDR3: CASSVDPGTSGGELFF; D: TRBD2; size: .; V: TRBV9; J: TRBJ2-2
DNA: TGCGCCAGCAGCCAGGAACCGGGACAGCATGAAGCTTTCTTT; CDR3: CASSQEPGQHEAFF; D: TRBD1; size: once; V: TRBV4-1; J: TRBJ1-1
DNA: TGTGCCAGCAGTTACTCCTTTTCTCAGCCCCAGCATTTT; CDR3: CASSYSFSQPQHF; D: .; size: once; V: TRBV6-5; J: TRBJ1-5
DNA: TGTGCCTGGAGTTTACCGGGCTACGAGCAGTACTTC; CDR3: CAWSLPGYEQYF; D: .; size: .; V: TRBV30; J: TRBJ2-7
DNA: TGTGCCAGCAGCGTAGCTCAAGGCGGCTATGGCTACACCTTC; CDR3: CASSVAQGGYGYTF; D: .; size: once; V: TRBV9; J: TRBJ1-2
DNA: TGTGCCAGCAGCCTCACGGACAGGATTAACACTGAAGCTTTCTTT; CDR3: CASSLTDRINTEAFF; D: TRBD1; size: .; V: TRBV3-1/TRBV3-2; J: TRBJ1-1
DNA: TGTGCCAGCAGCCTTGGCGCGGGGGCGGACTATGGCTACACCTTC; CDR3: CASSLGAGADYGYTF; D: .; size: .; V: TRBV9; J: TRBJ1-2
DNA: TGTGCCAGCAGCTTAGGACTACAAGAGACCCAGTACTTC; CDR3: CASSLGLQETQYF; D: .; size: .; V: TRBV7-6; J: TRBJ2-5
DNA: TGTGCCAGCAGCCACACGGTTGGAAACACCATATATTTT; CDR3: CASSHTVGNTIYF; D: .; size: many; V: TRBV3-1/TRBV3-2; J: TRBJ1-3
DNA: TGTGCCAGCAGTCCTGTACAGGGCACAGATACGCAGTATTTT; CDR3: CASSPVQGTDTQYF; D: .; size: .; V: TRBV6-5; J: TRBJ2-3
DNA: TGTGCCAGCAGCCAACAAACGGGGGGTAACTATGGCTACACCTTC; CDR3: CASSQQTGGNYGYTF; D: .; size: .; V: TRBV6-4; J: TRBJ1-2
DNA: TGTGCCAGCAGTGAAGCTCGAGGGTCAGATACGCAGTATTTT; CDR3: CASSEARGSDTQYF; D: .; size: once; V: TRBV6-1; J: TRBJ2-3
DNA: TGCAGCGTTTGGGCCCCTCCGGACAGGAGCACTGAAGCTTTCTTT; CDR3: CSVWAPPDRSTEAFF; D: TRBD1; size: .; V: TRBV29-1; J: TRBJ1-1
DNA: TGTGCCAGCAGAAGGGACAGGAGCTCCTACGAGCAGTACTTC; CDR3: CASRRDRSSYEQYF; D: TRBD1; size: .; V: TRBV2; J: TRBJ2-7
DNA: TGTGCCAGCAGCTTGGGACTGAGCTATGGCTACACCTTC; CDR3: CASSLGLSYGYTF; D: .; size: .; V: TRBV7-3; J: TRBJ1-2
DNA: TGCGCCAGCAGCCCCTGGAGGGACACTGAAGCTTTCTTT; CDR3: CASSPWRDTEAFF; D: .; size: .; V: TRBV4-3; J: TRBJ1-1
DNA: TGTGCCAGCAGGACAGGGAGAGGTGCTGAAGCTTTCTTT; CDR3: CASRTGRGAEAFF; D: TRBD1; size: .; V: TRBV6-5; J: TRBJ1-1
DNA: TGTGCCAGCACCTCGAGGACAGGGGGGAGGAACGAGCAGTACTTC; CDR3: CASTSRTGGRNEQYF; D: TRBD1; size: .; V: TRBV6-5; J: TRBJ2-7
DNA: TGTGCCAGCAGCGAGGGGACTAGCGGGGTTCTCAATGAGCAGTTCTTC; CDR3: CASSEGTSGVLNEQFF; D: TRBD2; size: .; V: TRBV7-7; J: TRBJ2-1
DNA: TGTGCCAGTAGTATCGACAGGGGAAACACTGAAGCTTTCTTT; CDR3: CASSIDRGNTEAFF; D: TRBD1; size: .; V: TRBV19; J: TRBJ1-1
DNA: TGTGCCAGCAGTTACTCTCGGGGGTACACTGAAGCTTTCTTT; CDR3: CASSYSRGYTEAFF; D: .; size: once; V: TRBV6-5; J: TRBJ1-1
DNA: TGTGCCAGCAGCACCGGGACAGCTAACTATGGCTACACCTTC; CDR3: CASSTGTANYGYTF; D: TRBD1; size: once; V: TRBV5-5; J: TRBJ1-2
DNA: TGCGCCAGCAGCTTCGCAGTGAACACTGAAGCTTTCTTT; CDR3: CASSFAVNTEAFF; D: .; size: .; V: TRBV5-1; J: TRBJ1-1
DNA: TGTGCCAGCAGCAACCGACAGGTATCTGAAGCTTTCTTT; CDR3: CASSNRQVSEAFF; D: .; size: .; V: TRBV4-2; J: TRBJ1-1
DNA: TGTGCCAGCAGCCAAGATCCGCAGGGGGAGGCGTATTTT; CDR3: CASSQDPQGEAYF; D: .; size: .; V: TRBV3-1/TRBV3-2; J: TRBJ2-3